This passage covers 26 T cell receptor beta chains from one sample sequenced in a study of T cell repertoires in aging, cancer and after chemotherapy. TCR beta rearrangements were amplified from peripheral blood genomic DNA. Multiplex touch-down PCR with TRB-A/B primers amplified rearranged V-D-J TRB sequences. TCRdb called the multiplex PCR reads again in MiXCR, with one record for every CDR3 protein. The sample holds around 20,000 distinct CDR3 sequences, roughly two fifths seen once. The source material was blood. These receptors came from a human donor with a solid tumor.

V and J are TRBV24-1 and TRBJ2-1, with D perhaps TRBD1 or TRBD2 (6 bases each). This CDR3 has 15 amino acids. Per the germline V gene, CDR1 is KGHDR and CDR2 is SFDVKD. V was clipped by 5 bases and J by 12 bases, with 22 bases between them. The CDR3 is CATSGLGGPGVRQFF. CDR3 nucleotide sequence: TGTGCCACCAGTGGGTTGGGGGGCCCGGGAGTACGGCAGTTCTTC.

By proportion, this clonotype is medium-sized. The V and J genes are TRBV30 and TRBJ2-6, with unresolved D. Trimming removed 0 bases at V and 0 bases at J, with 9 bases between. Germline V gene lookup returns CDR1 GTSNPN and CDR2 SVGIG (reference sequence). The CDR3 loop spans 16 amino acids. The CDR3 DNA is TGTGCCTGGAGTGTACCCCCCGGCTCTGGGGCCAACGTCCTGACTTTC. Translating it yields CAWSVPPGSGANVLTF.

This clonotype was detected a few times. The chain links TRBV5-6 to TRBJ2-7, with TRBD2 matching 13 bases. Germline loops: CDR1 SGHDT, CDR2 YYEEEE. CDR3 length: 16 amino acids. After removal of 0 bases from V and 1 base from J, the junction contained 1 base not matched to a gene. The CDR3 protein is CASSLGTSGGSYEQYF. The CDR3 DNA reads as TGTGCCAGCAGCTTGGGGACTAGCGGGGGATCCTACGAGCAGTACTTC.

Only a few counts were recorded for this clonotype. The J gene is TRBJ2-5, the V gene TRBV12-3 or TRBV12-4, with TRBD2 identical over 7 bases. The CDR3 totals 14 residues. Trimming took 8 bases from V and 2 from J; bases not matched to a gene: 8. CDR3 amino acids: CASAKAGLQETQYF. The CDR3 DNA follows: TGTGCCAGCGCGAAAGCGGGGTTACAAGAGACCCAGTACTTC.

This chain connects TRBV28 to TRBJ2-1; the match to TRBD2 covers 13 bases. The CDR3 is made up of 17 amino acids. Looked up from germline, CDR1 is MDHEN and CDR2 is SYDVKM. V trimming: 2 bases; J trimming: 3 bases; junction bases outside the gene matches: 4. CDR3 sequence reads: CASSLGGTSGIYNEQFF. CDR3 bases: TGTGCCAGCAGTTTAGGGGGGACTAGCGGGATCTACAATGAGCAGTTCTTC.

The genes are TRBV15 and TRBJ2-7; the D gene is possibly TRBD2 (5 bases). Germline CDR1 LNHNV, CDR2 YYDKDF (reference sequence). The CDR3 is 15 amino acids. V shed 0 bases and J shed 11 bases, with 20 bases lying between them. The CDR3 nucleotides read TGTGCCACCAGCAGAGAAGGGAAAGGGAGAAAAGAGAAGTACTTC. Its protein product is CATSREGKGRKEKYF.

This chain uses TRBV12-3 or TRBV12-4 with TRBJ2-6, with D tentatively TRBD1 (5 bases). The CDR3 is 15 amino acids. Deletions cut 6 bases from V and 0 bases from J, with 9 bases between. CDR3 in amino acids: CASRPRGSGANVLTF. The CDR3 coding sequence is TGTGCCAGCAGGCCTAGGGGCTCTGGGGCCAACGTCCTGACTTTC.

A few counts support this clonotype. The CDR3 DNA is TGTGCCACCAGTGCCGGTGGGGGAGGTCAGCCCCAGCATTTT. This codes for CATSAGGGGQPQHF. The chain has TRBV24-1 and TRBJ1-5; possibly TRBD1 for D (5 bases). Germline CDR1 reads KGHDR; CDR2 reads SFDVKD. This CDR3 spans 14 amino acids. V was trimmed by 5 bases and J by 6 bases, leaving 13 bases between them.

This clonotype has only a few counts. J is TRBJ2-7 and V is TRBV19, with 9 positions matching TRBD1. The CDR3 is made up of 16 amino acids. V trimming: 4 bases; J trimming: 4 bases; junction bases outside the gene matches: 11. Germline CDR1 reads LNHDA; CDR2 reads SQIVND (reference sequence). In DNA, the CDR3 is TGTGCCAGTAGTACCAACCCCGACAGGGGGTCATACGAGCAGTACTTC. This encodes CASSTNPDRGSYEQYF.

The V call is TRBV5-4, the J call TRBJ1-1; 8 bases line up with TRBD1. Germline CDR1 is SGHNT and CDR2 is YYREEE (reference sequence). Unmatched junction bases numbered 6, after V lost 4 bases and J lost 4 bases. The CDR3 runs 14 residues. The CDR3 sequence is CASSAGGGRTEAFF. The CDR3, as DNA: TGTGCCAGCAGCGCAGGGGGCGGGCGCACTGAAGCTTTCTTT.

This clonotype showed up just a few times. The chain has TRBV6-2 or TRBV6-3 and TRBJ2-7; 9 nucleotides line up with TRBD2. Trimming cost V 6 bases and J 2 bases; bases outside gene matches: 8. CDR3 size: 15 residues. Germline-derived CDR1 and CDR2 are MNHEY and SVGEGT. The CDR3 is CASSLAGTHTYEQYF. The CDR3 nucleotides read TGTGCCAGCAGCCTAGCGGGGACCCACACCTACGAGCAGTACTTC.

The V call is TRBV24-1, the J call TRBJ2-2, with D perhaps TRBD1 (6 bases). Germline CDR1 and CDR2: KGHDR and SFDVKD. CDR3 length equals 14 residues. Deletions cut 5 bases from V and 7 bases from J, with 13 bases between. CDR3: CATSAKQGFGELFF. For the CDR3, the DNA is TGTGCCACCAGTGCAAAACAGGGTTTCGGGGAGCTGTTTTTT.

The chain carries TRBV5-8 and TRBJ2-2; 11 bases fit TRBD2. Per germline, CDR1 SGHTS and CDR2 YDEGEE. Trimming removed 4 bases from V and 5 bases from J; junction bases left unmatched: 10. The CDR3 extends over 17 amino acids. The CDR3 loop is CASSRMLAGGHTGELFF. As DNA, the CDR3 is TGTGCCAGCAGCCGAATGTTAGCGGGAGGGCATACCGGGGAGCTGTTTTTT.

The chain employs TRBV7-9 and TRBJ2-1; 8 bases are a match to TRBD2. The CDR3 is 18 amino acids. The germline CDR1 and CDR2 sequences are SEHNR and FQNEAQ (reference sequence). V shed 4 bases, J shed 0 bases, and the junction held 11 bases outside the gene matches. The CDR3 region has the DNA TGTGCCAGCAGCTCCCGGGGTAGCGGGATCAGCTCCTACAATGAGCAGTTCTTC. Its translation is CASSSRGSGISSYNEQFF.

This clonotype was observed a handful of times. The V call is TRBV10-3, the J call TRBJ2-2; D is uncertain. The CDR3 runs 13 residues. From germline, CDR1 is ENHRY and CDR2 SYGVKD. Trimming shortened V by 4 bases and J by 4 bases, and 7 bases separated the two germline ends. CDR3 residues: CAISVWVTGELFF. The CDR3 DNA follows: TGTGCCATCAGTGTTTGGGTCACCGGGGAGCTGTTTTTT.

This chain links TRBV6-1 with TRBJ2-3; tentative D call: TRBD1 (5 bases). Germline V lookup: CDR1 MNHNS, CDR2 SASEGT. The CDR3 runs 16 residues. Between the trimmed V and J ends, which lost 5 bases and 6 bases, there was a span of 21 bases. CDR3 in amino acids: CASSYRVGWGSDTQYF. DNA of the CDR3: TGTGCCAGCAGTTACCGAGTGGGGTGGGGCTCCGATACGCAGTATTTT.

V gene TRBV13 combines with J gene TRBJ2-1, with TRBD2 identical over 12 bases. After removal of 2 bases from V and 1 base from J, the junction contained 12 bases not matched to a gene. The CDR3 contains 20 residues. Germline V lookup: CDR1 PRHDT, CDR2 FYEKMQ (reference sequence). The CDR3 sequence: CASSLKGLAGGPGSYNEQFF. The DNA of the CDR3 is TGTGCCAGCAGCTTAAAGGGGCTAGCGGGGGGGCCTGGGTCCTACAATGAGCAGTTCTTC.

This chain uses TRBV5-6 with TRBJ2-7; no clear D gene. Germline loops: CDR1 SGHDT, CDR2 YYEEEE. The CDR3 sequence is 11 residues long. The V and J ends lost 2 bases and 5 bases respectively, with 5 bases between them. The CDR3 loop reads CASSFLNEQYF. The CDR3 DNA is TGTGCCAGCAGCTTTTTAAACGAGCAGTACTTC.

This clonotype is judged medium-sized (0.01 to 0.1%). V gene TRBV29-1 combines with J gene TRBJ2-7; the D gene is possibly TRBD2 (5 bases). CDR3 length equals 13 residues. The germline V and J ends were trimmed by 5 bases and 2 bases, with 13 bases remaining between them. Germline CDR1 reads SQVTM; CDR2 reads ANQGSEA. The CDR3 nucleotides are TGCAGCGTTAGGTCGGGGAGAACCTACGAGCAGTACTTC. Protein: CSVRSGRTYEQYF.

V usage is TRBV19 and J usage is TRBJ2-7; D remains unclear. Trimming took off 2 bases at V and 0 bases at J, with 8 bases between the two ends. CDR1 LNHDA and CDR2 SQIVND come from the germline V gene (reference sequence). The CDR3 has 14 residues. Here the CDR3 reads CASSISTSSYEQYF. DNA of the CDR3: TGTGCCAGTAGTATATCTACCAGCTCCTACGAGCAGTACTTC.

This clonotype was seen more than once but under ten times. This chain joins TRBV18 and TRBJ2-6; no clear D. V lost 0 bases and J 0 bases, leaving 3 bases between the germline ends. This CDR3 region has 15 residues. Per the germline V gene, CDR1 is KGHSH and CDR2 is LQKENI. The CDR3 DNA reads as TGTGCCAGCTCACCACCAGGCTCTGGGGCCAACGTCCTGACTTTC. Its translation is CASSPPGSGANVLTF.

The chain couples TRBV7-6 to TRBJ1-5; TRBD1 matches 9 bases. Looked up from germline, CDR1 is SGHVS and CDR2 is FNYEAQ. This CDR3 is 16 amino acids long. Losses at the gene ends were 2 bases for V and 2 bases for J; bases not matched to a gene: 4. In nucleotides, the CDR3 is TGTGCCAGCAGCTTATCGGGACAGGGAGGCAATCAGCCCCAGCATTTT. Encoded protein: CASSLSGQGGNQPQHF.

In this sample, this clonotype turned up a few times. The V and J genes are TRBV27 and TRBJ2-7; D possibly matches TRBD1 or TRBD2 (5 bases each). V dropped 2 bases and J dropped 0 bases, with 11 bases sitting between them. The CDR3 runs to 15 residues. Germline CDR1 is MNHEY and CDR2 is SMNVEV (reference sequence). CDR3 amino acids: CASSLEGPSSYEQYF. The CDR3 coding sequence is TGTGCCAGCAGTTTAGAGGGGCCCAGCTCCTACGAGCAGTACTTC.

The chain employs TRBV29-1 and TRBJ1-2, with D possibly TRBD1 on 5 matching bases. There are 14 residues in the CDR3. V lost 6 bases to trimming and J lost 4 bases, with 18 bases between them. Looked up from germline, CDR1 is SQVTM and CDR2 is ANQGSEA. The CDR3 DNA is TGCAGCGTGAGGGGCCGGTCGCTTGCCTATGGCTACACCTTC. Protein product: CSVRGRSLAYGYTF.

This chain connects TRBV6-5 to TRBJ2-1, with D possibly TRBD2 on 6 matching bases. The germline CDR1 and CDR2 sequences are MNHEY and SVGAGI. The CDR3 is 17 amino acids. V gave up 7 bases and J gave up 5 bases, with 24 bases separating them. The CDR3 loop reads CASIQDRGLLTHNEQFF. The CDR3 nucleotides read TGTGCCAGCATCCAAGACCGGGGACTTCTAACCCACAATGAGCAGTTCTTC.

This chain uses TRBV27 with TRBJ1-1; D ambiguous. Deletions cut 5 bases from V and 1 base from J, with 14 bases between. Germline CDR1 reads MNHEY; CDR2 reads SMNVEV (reference sequence). The CDR3 sequence is 15 residues long. The CDR3, as DNA: TGTGCCAGCAGTCCCGGATGGAGGAAGAACACTGAAGCTTTCTTT. Encoded protein: CASSPGWRKNTEAFF.